Below are 10 T cell receptor beta chains sequenced from a single sample in a study of blood T cell repertoires in COVID-19. Sequenced by immunoSEQ multiplex PCR; TCRdb stores in-frame clones only, minus some. The data hold 300,000 to 350,000 clones, with approximately 90% observed a single time. Sequencing was carried out using peripheral blood. Every receptor here comes from a woman aged 55-70 years with COVID-19, enrolled during active disease.

This chain uses TRBV13 with TRBJ2-7, with 8 bases fitting TRBD1. The CDR3 runs 14 residues. J lost 2 bases, V lost 5 bases, and 5 bases had no gene match. Germline V gives CDR1 PRHDT, CDR2 FYEKMQ (reference sequence). In DNA form, the CDR3 reads TGTGCCAGCAGCGCGCGGACAGGGACCTACGAGCAGTACTTC. Translated, it gives CASSARTGTYEQYF.

The V and J genes are TRBV7-9 and TRBJ1-5, with no clear D. CDR1 and CDR2 (germline): SEHNR, FQNEAQ (reference sequence). There are 14 residues in the CDR3. The ends were cut back, 1 base at V and 6 bases at J, with 10 bases in the middle. The CDR3 DNA reads as TGTGCCAGCAGCTTAGGGGCGGGCGGTCAGCCCCAGCATTTT. Its translation: CASSLGAGGQPQHF.

The V call is TRBV28, the J call TRBJ1-1, with 9 positions matching TRBD1. V gave up 6 bases and J gave up 5 bases; unmatched junction bases: 10. The CDR3 has 15 amino acids. Germline CDR1 reads MDHEN; CDR2 reads SYDVKM. Here the CDR3 reads CASRPTGGIRTEAFF. The CDR3 nucleotides are TGTGCCAGCAGGCCGACAGGGGGAATTCGGACTGAAGCTTTCTTT.

This sequence joins TRBV9 and TRBJ1-4; 7 nucleotides match TRBD1. CDR3 size: 16 residues. Germline CDR1 reads SGDLS; CDR2 reads YYNGEE. With 0 bases clipped from V and 3 bases from J, the junction kept 5 bases outside the gene matches. DNA for the CDR3: TGTGCCAGCAGCGTAGACAGGGGTGGTTCTAATGAAAAACTGTTTTTT. It translates to CASSVDRGGSNEKLFF.

The chain links TRBV18 to TRBJ2-3; 9 bases agree with TRBD1. Germline V gives CDR1 KGHSH, CDR2 LQKENI. The CDR3 extends over 14 amino acids. After removal of 3 bases from V and 3 bases from J, the junction contained 1 base not matched to a gene. CDR3 sequence: CASSPGQGTDTQYF. CDR3 coding DNA: TGTGCCAGCTCACCGGGACAGGGAACAGATACGCAGTATTTT.

The chain carries TRBV6-5 and TRBJ1-5; 9 positions agree with TRBD1. Germline V gene data show CDR1 as MNHEY and CDR2 as SVGAGI. CDR3 size: 15 residues. After removal of 5 bases from V and 5 bases from J, the junction contained 7 bases not matched to a gene. DNA of the CDR3: TGTGCCAGCAGTATTCCGGGACAGGGATATCAGCCCCAGCATTTT. Its protein product is CASSIPGQGYQPQHF.

The chain carries TRBV6-6 and TRBJ1-6, with unresolved D. The CDR3 is made up of 12 amino acids. V shed 6 bases and J shed 8 bases, with 8 bases lying between them. Germline V gene lookup returns CDR1 MNHNY and CDR2 SVGAGI (reference sequence). CDR3: CASRAGDSPLHF. Written as DNA, the CDR3 is TGTGCCAGCAGGGCCGGGGATTCACCCCTCCACTTT.

This clone appeared a single time. The rearrangement links TRBV19 to TRBJ1-1, with D possibly being TRBD1 (6 bases). The CDR3 is 15 residues long. Per germline, CDR1 LNHDA and CDR2 SQIVND (reference sequence). V was shortened by 5 bases and J by 1 base, with 14 bases between the two germline ends. The DNA for the CDR3 is TGTGCCAGTAGTGGACCGGGACACCAGAACACTGAAGCTTTCTTT. This encodes CASSGPGHQNTEAFF. Based on the CDR3 plus reference TRBV19 and TRBJ1-1, the full variable domain is DGGITQSPKYLFRKEGQNVTLSCEQNLNHDAMYWYRQDPGQGLRLIYYSQIVNDFQKGDIAEGYSVSREKKESFPLTVTSAQKNPTAFYLCASSGPGHQNTEAFFGQGTRLTVV.

This chain joins TRBV3-1 (or the pseudogene TRBV3-2) and TRBJ1-5; TRBD1 matches 8 bases. After removal of 4 bases from V and 3 bases from J, the junction contained 11 bases not matched to a gene. The V gene's germline CDR1 is LGHDT and CDR2 YNNKEL (reference sequence). This CDR3 region has 17 residues. This chain's CDR3 is CASSPSNRGFVNQPQHF. CDR3 coding DNA: TGTGCCAGCAGCCCCTCCAACAGGGGGTTTGTCAATCAGCCCCAGCATTTT.

This clone was recorded once. The V and J genes are TRBV30 and TRBJ1-4; D is perhaps TRBD1 (5 bases). Germline-derived CDR1 and CDR2 are GTSNPN and SVGIG (reference sequence). V lost 5 bases, J lost 8 bases, and 18 bases lay in between. The CDR3 has 14 residues. The CDR3 region is CAWGPGVRDEKLFF. The CDR3 DNA follows: TGTGCCTGGGGACCGGGGGTTAGAGACGAAAAACTGTTTTTT.